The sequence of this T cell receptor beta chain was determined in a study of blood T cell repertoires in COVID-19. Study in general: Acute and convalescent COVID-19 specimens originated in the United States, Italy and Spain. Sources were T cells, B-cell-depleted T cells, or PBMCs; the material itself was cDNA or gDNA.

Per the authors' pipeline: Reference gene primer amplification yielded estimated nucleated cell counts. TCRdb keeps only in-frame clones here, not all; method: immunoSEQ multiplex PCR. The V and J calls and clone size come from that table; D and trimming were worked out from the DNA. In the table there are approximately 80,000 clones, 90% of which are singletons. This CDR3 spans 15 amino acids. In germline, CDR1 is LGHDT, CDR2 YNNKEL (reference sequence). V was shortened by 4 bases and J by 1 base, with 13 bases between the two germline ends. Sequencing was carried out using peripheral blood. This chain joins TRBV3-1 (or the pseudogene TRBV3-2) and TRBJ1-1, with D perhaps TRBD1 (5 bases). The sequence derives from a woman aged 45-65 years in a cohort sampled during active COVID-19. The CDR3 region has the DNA TGTGCCAGCAGCCCAATCGAAACAGGGAACACTGAAGCTTTCTTT. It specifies CASSPIETGNTEAFF.